A single count supports the clone carrying this TCR beta chain. Sample-barcoded 5' priming and a J-beta primer mix drove a second PCR of about 6 to 12 cycles. TCRdb redid the calling of the 5' RACE reads with MiXCR, one entry per CDR3 protein. The sample lists about 720,000 distinct CDR3 sequences, roughly 25% occurring once. The sample originates from a study of blood T cells in healthy people across ages. Looking at the study overall: There was about one barcoded beta molecule captured by template switching per two T cells.

The CDR3 length is 19 residues. The germline V gene encodes CDR1 KGHDR and CDR2 SFDVKD. This same sample was also taken into another study, of T cells of mothers and their children.

The sequence was collected from a boy aged 10-17 years in good health. The gene calls are TRBV24-1 and TRBJ2-5, with D possibly being TRBD2 (8 bases). With the DNA end fitting TRBJ2-1 better, the J assignment may be wrong. The sequenced sample consisted of blood. For the CDR3, the DNA is TGTGCCACCAGTGATGAGACAGGGTCCGGGGCGGGAGGTACCAATGAGCAGTTCTTC. It translates to CATSDETGSGAGGTNEQFF.